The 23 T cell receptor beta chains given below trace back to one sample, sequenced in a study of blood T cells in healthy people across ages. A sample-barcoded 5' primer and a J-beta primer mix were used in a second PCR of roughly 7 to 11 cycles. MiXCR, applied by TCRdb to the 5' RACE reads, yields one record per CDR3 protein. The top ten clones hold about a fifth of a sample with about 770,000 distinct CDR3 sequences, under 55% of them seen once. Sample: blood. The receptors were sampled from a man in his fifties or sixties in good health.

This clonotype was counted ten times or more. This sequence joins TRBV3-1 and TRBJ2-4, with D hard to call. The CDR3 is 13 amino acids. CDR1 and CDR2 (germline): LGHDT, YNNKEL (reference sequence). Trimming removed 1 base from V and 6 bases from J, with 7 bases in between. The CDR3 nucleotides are TGTGCCAGCAGCCAAGCAGGCAGAAACATTCAGTACTTC. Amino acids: CASSQAGRNIQYF.

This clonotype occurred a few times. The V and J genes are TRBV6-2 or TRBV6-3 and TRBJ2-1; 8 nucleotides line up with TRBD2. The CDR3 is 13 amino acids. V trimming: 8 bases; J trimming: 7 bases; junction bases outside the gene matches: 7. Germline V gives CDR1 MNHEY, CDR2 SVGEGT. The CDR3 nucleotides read TGTGCCAGCCGGGACGGGGGGGTTAATGAGCAGTTCTTC. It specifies CASRDGGVNEQFF.

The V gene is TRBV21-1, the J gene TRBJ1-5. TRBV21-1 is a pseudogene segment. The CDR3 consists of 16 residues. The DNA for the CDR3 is TGTGCCAGCAACCCTAGCGGGGGGCCTAGCAATCAGCCCCAGCATTTT. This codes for CASNPSGGPSNQPQHF.

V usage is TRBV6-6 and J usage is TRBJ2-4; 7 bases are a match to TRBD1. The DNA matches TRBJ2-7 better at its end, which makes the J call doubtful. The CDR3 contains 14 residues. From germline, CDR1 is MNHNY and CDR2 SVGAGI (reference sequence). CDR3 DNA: TGTGCCAGCAGTTGGACAGACAGGGACTACGAGCAGTACTTC. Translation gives CASSWTDRDYEQYF.

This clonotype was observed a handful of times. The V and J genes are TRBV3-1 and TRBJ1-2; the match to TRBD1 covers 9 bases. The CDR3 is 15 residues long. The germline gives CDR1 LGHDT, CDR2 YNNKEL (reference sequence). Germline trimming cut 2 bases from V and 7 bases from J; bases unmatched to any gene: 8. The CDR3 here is CASSQLQGQGGGYTF. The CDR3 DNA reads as TGTGCCAGCAGCCAATTGCAGGGACAGGGAGGTGGCTACACCTTC.

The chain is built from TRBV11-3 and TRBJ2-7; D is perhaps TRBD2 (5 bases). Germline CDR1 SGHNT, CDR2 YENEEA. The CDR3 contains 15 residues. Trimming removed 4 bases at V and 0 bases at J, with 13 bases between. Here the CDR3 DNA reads TGTGCCAGCAGCTCGAAGACGGGATACTCCTACGAGCAGTACTTC. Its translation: CASSSKTGYSYEQYF.

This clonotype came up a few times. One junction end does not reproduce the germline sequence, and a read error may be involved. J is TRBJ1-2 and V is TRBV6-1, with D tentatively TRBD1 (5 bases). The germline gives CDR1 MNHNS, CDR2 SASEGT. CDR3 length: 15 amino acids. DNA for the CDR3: TGTGTCAGCAGTGCCCTCGAGGGGTTTCAATATGGCTACACCTTC. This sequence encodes CVSSALEGFQYGYTF.

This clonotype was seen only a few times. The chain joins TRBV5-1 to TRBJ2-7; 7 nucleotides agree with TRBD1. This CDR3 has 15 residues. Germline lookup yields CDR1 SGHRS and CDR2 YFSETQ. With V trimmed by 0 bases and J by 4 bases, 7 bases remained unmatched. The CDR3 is CASSLEGGERYEQYF. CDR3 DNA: TGCGCCAGCAGCTTGGAAGGGGGCGAGCGGTACGAGCAGTACTTC. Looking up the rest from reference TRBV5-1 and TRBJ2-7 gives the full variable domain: KAGVTQTPRYLIKTRGQQVTLSCSPISGHRSVSWYQQTPGQGLQFLFEYFSETQRNKGNFPGRFSGRQFSNSRSEMNVSTLELGDSALYLCASSLEGGERYEQYFGPGTRLTVT.

For the CDR3, the DNA is TGTGCCAGCAGTTTAGCGTGGAGCGGGGGGGCGACAGATACGCAGTATTTT. This codes for CASSLAWSGGATDTQYF. The chain is built from TRBV12-3 or TRBV12-4 and TRBJ2-3; 10 positions agree with TRBD2. Trimming at V came to 0 bases and at J to 3 bases, leaving 6 bases not matched to a gene. The CDR3 consists of 17 residues.

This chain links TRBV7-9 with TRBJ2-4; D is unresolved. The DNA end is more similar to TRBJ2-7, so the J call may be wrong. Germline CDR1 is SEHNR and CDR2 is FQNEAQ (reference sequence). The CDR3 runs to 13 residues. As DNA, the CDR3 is TGTGCCAGCAGCTTTATCGGTGACAACGAGCAGTACTTC. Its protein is CASSFIGDNEQYF.

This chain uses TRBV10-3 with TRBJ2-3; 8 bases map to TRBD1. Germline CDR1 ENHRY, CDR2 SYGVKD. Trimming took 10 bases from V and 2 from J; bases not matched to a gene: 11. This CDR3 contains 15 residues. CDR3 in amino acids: CATRPGQGFTDTQYF. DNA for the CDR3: TGTGCCACCAGACCTGGACAGGGTTTCACAGATACGCAGTATTTT.

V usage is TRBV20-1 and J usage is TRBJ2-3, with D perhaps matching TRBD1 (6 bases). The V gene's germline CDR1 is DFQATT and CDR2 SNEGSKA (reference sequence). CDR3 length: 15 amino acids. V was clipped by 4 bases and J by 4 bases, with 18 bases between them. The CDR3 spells CSATSRGYVADTQYF. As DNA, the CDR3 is TGCAGTGCTACCTCAAGGGGGTATGTAGCAGATACGCAGTATTTT.

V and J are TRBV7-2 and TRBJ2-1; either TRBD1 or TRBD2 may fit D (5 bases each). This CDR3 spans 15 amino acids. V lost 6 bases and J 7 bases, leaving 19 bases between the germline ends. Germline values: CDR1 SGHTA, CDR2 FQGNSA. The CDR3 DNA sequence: TGTGCCAGCAGAAGAACCGGGACGACCGGGAATGAGCAGTTCTTC. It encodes CASRRTGTTGNEQFF. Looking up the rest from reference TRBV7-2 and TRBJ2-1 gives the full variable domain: GAGVSQSPSNKVTEKGKDVELRCDPISGHTALYWYRQSLGQGLEFLIYFQGNSAPDKSGLPSDRFSAERTGGSVSTLTIQRTQQEDSAVYLCASRRTGTTGNEQFFGPGTRLTVL.

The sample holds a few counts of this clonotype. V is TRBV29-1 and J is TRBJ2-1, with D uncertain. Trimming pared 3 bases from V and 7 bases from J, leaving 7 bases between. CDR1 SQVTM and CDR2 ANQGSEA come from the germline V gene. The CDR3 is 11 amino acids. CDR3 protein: CSVEVFNEQFF. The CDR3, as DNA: TGCAGCGTTGAGGTCTTTAATGAGCAGTTCTTC.

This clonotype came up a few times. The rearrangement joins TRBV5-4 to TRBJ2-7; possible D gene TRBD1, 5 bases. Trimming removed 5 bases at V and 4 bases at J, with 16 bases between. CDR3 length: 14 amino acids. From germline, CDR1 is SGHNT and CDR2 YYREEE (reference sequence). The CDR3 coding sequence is TGTGCCAGCAGTCACCACAGGCCCCCTTACGAGCAGTACTTC. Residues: CASSHHRPPYEQYF.

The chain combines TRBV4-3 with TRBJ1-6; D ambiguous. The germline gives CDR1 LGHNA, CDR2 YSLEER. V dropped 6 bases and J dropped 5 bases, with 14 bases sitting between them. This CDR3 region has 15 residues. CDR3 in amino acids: CASRSVAENNSPLHF. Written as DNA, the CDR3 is TGCGCCAGCAGGAGTGTGGCGGAGAATAATTCACCCCTCCACTTT.

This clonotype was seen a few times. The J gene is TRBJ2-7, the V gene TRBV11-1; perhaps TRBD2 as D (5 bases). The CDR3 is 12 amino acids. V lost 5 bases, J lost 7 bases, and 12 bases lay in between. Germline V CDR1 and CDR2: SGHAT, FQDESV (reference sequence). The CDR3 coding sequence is TGTGCCAGCAGCCCTACCGGGGTTGAGCAGTACTTC. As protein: CASSPTGVEQYF.

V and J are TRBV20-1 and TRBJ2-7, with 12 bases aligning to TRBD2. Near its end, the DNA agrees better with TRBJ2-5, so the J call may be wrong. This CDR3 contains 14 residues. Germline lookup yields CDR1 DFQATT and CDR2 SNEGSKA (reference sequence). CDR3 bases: TGCAGTGCCAGACTAGCGGGGGCGGGGGAGACCCAGTACTTC. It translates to CSARLAGAGETQYF.

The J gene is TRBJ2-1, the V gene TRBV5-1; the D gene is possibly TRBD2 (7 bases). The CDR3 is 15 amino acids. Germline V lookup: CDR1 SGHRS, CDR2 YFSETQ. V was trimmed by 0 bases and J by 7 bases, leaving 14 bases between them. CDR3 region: CASSLVAGAMNEQFF. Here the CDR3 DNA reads TGCGCCAGCAGCTTGGTCGCGGGGGCTATGAATGAGCAGTTCTTC.

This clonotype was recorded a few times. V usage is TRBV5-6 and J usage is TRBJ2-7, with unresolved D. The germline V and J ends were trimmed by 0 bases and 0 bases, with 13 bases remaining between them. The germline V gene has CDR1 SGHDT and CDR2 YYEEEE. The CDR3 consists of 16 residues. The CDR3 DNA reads TGTGCCAGCAGCTTGGCGGGTTCCACCTTCTCCTACGAGCAGTACTTC. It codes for CASSLAGSTFSYEQYF.

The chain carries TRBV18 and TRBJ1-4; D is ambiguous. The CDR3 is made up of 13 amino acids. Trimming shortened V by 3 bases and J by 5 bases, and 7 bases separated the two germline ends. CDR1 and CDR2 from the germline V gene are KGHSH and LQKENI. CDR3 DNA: TGTGCCAGCTCACCTAGCGAAAATGAAAAACTGTTTTTT. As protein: CASSPSENEKLFF.

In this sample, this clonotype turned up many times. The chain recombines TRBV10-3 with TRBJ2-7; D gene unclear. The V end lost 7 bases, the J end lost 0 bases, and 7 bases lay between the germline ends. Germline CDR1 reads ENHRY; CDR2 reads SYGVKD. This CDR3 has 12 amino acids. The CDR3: CAITSSSYEQYF. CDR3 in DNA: TGTGCCATCACGTCAAGCTCCTACGAGCAGTACTTC.

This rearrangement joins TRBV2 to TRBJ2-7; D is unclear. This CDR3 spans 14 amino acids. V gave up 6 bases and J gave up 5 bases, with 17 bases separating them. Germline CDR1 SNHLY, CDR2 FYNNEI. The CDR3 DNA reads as TGTGCCAGCAGGATTCGGACGGCCAAGGACGAGCAGTACTTC. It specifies CASRIRTAKDEQYF.